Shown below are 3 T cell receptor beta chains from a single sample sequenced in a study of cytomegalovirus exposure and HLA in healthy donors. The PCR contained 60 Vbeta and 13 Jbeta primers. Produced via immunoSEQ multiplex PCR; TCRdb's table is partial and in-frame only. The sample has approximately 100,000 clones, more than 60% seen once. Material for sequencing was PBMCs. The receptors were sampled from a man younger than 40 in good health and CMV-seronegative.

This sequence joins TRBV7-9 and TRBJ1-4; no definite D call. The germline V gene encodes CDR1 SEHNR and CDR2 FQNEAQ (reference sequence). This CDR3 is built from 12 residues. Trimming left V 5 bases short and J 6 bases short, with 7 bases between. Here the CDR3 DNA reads TGTGCCAGCAGCATAATTGATGAAAAACTGTTTTTT. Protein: CASSIIDEKLFF.

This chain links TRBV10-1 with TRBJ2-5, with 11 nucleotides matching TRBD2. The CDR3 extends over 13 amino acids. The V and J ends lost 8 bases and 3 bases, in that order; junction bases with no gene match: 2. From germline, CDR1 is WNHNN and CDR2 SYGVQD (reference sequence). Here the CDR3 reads CASQLAGEETQYF. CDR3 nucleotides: TGCGCCAGCCAACTAGCGGGAGAAGAGACCCAGTACTTC.

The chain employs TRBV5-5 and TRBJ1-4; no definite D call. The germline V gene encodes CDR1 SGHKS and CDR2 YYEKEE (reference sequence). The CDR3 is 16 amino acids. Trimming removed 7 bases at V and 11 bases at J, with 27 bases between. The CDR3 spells CASALGSGAPRGKLFF. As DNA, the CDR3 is TGTGCCAGCGCCCTAGGATCCGGCGCCCCACGAGGGAAACTGTTTTTT. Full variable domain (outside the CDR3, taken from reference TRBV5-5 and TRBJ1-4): DAGVTQSPTHLIKTRGQQVTLRCSPISGHKSVSWYQQVLGQGPQFIFQYYEKEERGRGNFPDRFSARQFPNYSSELNVNALLLGDSALYLCASALGSGAPRGKLFFGSGTQLSVL.